The 6 T cell receptor beta chains reported below all come from one sample, sequenced in a study of T cell changes during pregnancy in multiple sclerosis. The assay was immunoSEQ multiplex PCR, and TCRdb's table has in-frame clones only and misses some. The sample gives tens of thousands of clones, around nine tenths of which show up once; about 1% is in the top ten. The sample was peripheral blood, taken in the third trimester of pregnancy. These receptors all come from a female donor with multiple sclerosis, enrolled in a pregnancy study.

The V call is TRBV6-5, the J call TRBJ1-4; D is unresolved. Per germline, CDR1 MNHEY and CDR2 SVGAGI. Trimming cost V 7 bases and J 0 bases, with 12 bases left between them. CDR3 length: 15 amino acids. CDR3 in amino acids: CASNTVAATNEKLFF. As DNA, the CDR3 is TGTGCCAGCAACACCGTTGCTGCAACTAATGAAAAACTGTTTTTT.

Concerning this clone itself: The junction and the germline gene differ at one end; a read error may be behind it. Other DNA sequences within the sample encode an identical CDR3. The chain uses TRBV6-1 and TRBJ1-5, with 7 bases matching TRBD1. The germline V gene has CDR1 MNHNS and CDR2 SASEGT. CDR3 size: 15 residues. The CDR3 coding sequence is TGTGCCAGCAGTGAAGCGGGACAGCCTAATCAGCCTCAGCATTTT. Translated: CASSEAGQPNQPQHF.

The CDR3: CSVGLAGAQETQYF. For the CDR3, the DNA is TGCAGCGTTGGTCTAGCGGGAGCGCAAGAGACCCAGTACTTC. The chain recombines TRBV29-1 with TRBJ2-5, with 10 bases matching TRBD2. There are 14 residues in the CDR3. Germline loops: CDR1 SQVTM, CDR2 ANQGSEA. After removal of 4 bases from V and 2 bases from J, the junction contained 4 bases not matched to a gene.

A remark on this clone: The same CDR3 can be traced to other DNA sequences in this sample. The V and J genes are TRBV7-2 and TRBJ2-7, with D uncertain. Per germline, CDR1 SGHTA and CDR2 FQGNSA. Trimming stripped 5 bases from V and 0 bases from J, with 5 bases between. The CDR3 has 12 amino acids. CDR3: CASSPSSYEQYF. The CDR3 nucleotides read TGTGCCAGCAGCCCGAGCTCCTACGAGCAGTACTTC.

Only one count was recorded for this clone. The rearrangement joins TRBV7-2 to TRBJ2-3; perhaps TRBD2 as D (6 bases). Between the trimmed V and J ends, which lost 3 bases and 2 bases, there was a span of 15 bases. This CDR3 region has 16 residues. Germline-derived CDR1 and CDR2 are SGHTA and FQGNSA. The CDR3 coding sequence is TGTGCCAGCAGCTTTTTTGGCGGGATCCACACAGATACGCAGTATTTT. Amino acid sequence: CASSFFGGIHTDTQYF.

The DNA for the CDR3 is TGCGCCAGCAGTAGTACAACAGACCTCTACTACGAGCAGTACTTC. Protein: CASSSTTDLYYEQYF. This chain uses TRBV5-1 with TRBJ2-7, with no clear D. The ends were cut back, 5 bases at V and 3 bases at J, with 18 bases in the middle. The CDR3 consists of 15 residues. CDR1 is SGHRS, CDR2 YFSETQ, per germline.